Listed below are T cell receptor beta chains from one sample, sequenced in a study of blood T cells in healthy people across ages. MiXCR was run by TCRdb on the 5' RACE reads, yielding one entry per CDR3 protein. The sample yields some 700,000 distinct CDR3 sequences, about 20% seen once. The sample was blood. These receptor sequences come from a man in his 70s in good health. Both conserved end residues are part of each CDR3. The D gene is left open where the match is weak. Clone size is stated in some rows and not others, as once, few, many or a class when expanded.

d_gene	v_gene	abundance	j_gene	CDR3nt	CDR3aa
TRBD1	TRBV7-2	few	TRBJ2-3	TGTGCCAGCAGCGTACGACAGGGCCCCACAGATACGCAGTATTTT	CASSVRQGPTDTQYF
NA	TRBV3-1	NA	TRBJ1-1	TGTGCCAGCAGCCACGGAGGGGGGTCGACTGAAGCTTTCTTT	CASSHGGGSTEAFF
TRBD1	TRBV28	NA	TRBJ2-3	TGTGCCACACAGGGGGCTATGGGTACGCAGTATTTT	CATQGAMGTQYF
TRBD2	TRBV5-1	NA	TRBJ2-5	TGCGCCAGCAAGTTGTCCAGCGGGGGAGCCCAAGAGACCCAGTACTTC	CASKLSSGGAQETQYF
TRBD1	TRBV15	NA	TRBJ2-2	TGTGCCACCAGCAGAGAATGGACAGGGCTAGCCGGGGAGCTGTTTTTT	CATSREWTGLAGELFF
NA	TRBV19	few	TRBJ2-5	TGTGCCAGTAGTTCAGCAGTGGGGACGGGCGAGACCCAGTACTTC	CASSSAVGTGETQYF
TRBD1	TRBV12-3/TRBV12-4	few	TRBJ2-5	TGTGCCAGCAGTTCCAGGGACAGGGGGCGAACGGAGACCCAGTACTTC	CASSSRDRGRTETQYF
TRBD1	TRBV20-1	NA	TRBJ1-2	TGCAGTGCTAGACCACCCCGACAGGGAAACTATGGCTACACCTTC	CSARPPRQGNYGYTF
NA	TRBV10-3	NA	TRBJ2-1	TGTGCCATCAGCCTCCATGGGCAGTCCTACAATGAGCAGTTCTTC	CAISLHGQSYNEQFF
NA	TRBV20-1	NA	TRBJ2-3	TGCAGTGCTAGAGATATCCGGGACGGCACAGATACGCAGTATTTT	CSARDIRDGTDTQYF
TRBD2	TRBV27	NA	TRBJ2-1	TGTGCCAGCAGCCCAACAGGTGGGACTAGCGCATACAATGAGCAGTTCTTC	CASSPTGGTSAYNEQFF
NA	TRBV7-2	many	TRBJ2-3	TGTGCCAGCAGCTCAATCTATACGCAGTATTTT	CASSSIYTQYF
TRBD2	TRBV7-9	many	TRBJ2-4	TGTGCCAGCAGCTTTACACTAGCGGGAGAAGCCAAAAACATTCAGTACTTC	CASSFTLAGEAKNIQYF
NA	TRBV12-5	NA	TRBJ2-1	TGTGCTAGTGGTTTGCCTACACAGAACAATGAGCAGTTCTTC	CASGLPTQNNEQFF
TRBD2	TRBV25-1	few	TRBJ2-5	TGTGCCAGCAGTGAATCGCTGCTAGCGGGGAAAGAGACCCAGTACTTC	CASSESLLAGKETQYF
TRBD2	TRBV18	few	TRBJ2-7	TGTGCCAGCTCACCAATGACTAGCGGGGGTGACTACGAGCAGTACTTC	CASSPMTSGGDYEQYF
NA	TRBV21-1	few	TRBJ1-5	TGTGCCAGCAGCAAACCGATGGGACCCAACAATCAGCCCCAGCATTTT	CASSKPMGPNNQPQHF
TRBD2	TRBV6-6	NA	TRBJ2-3	TGTGCCAGCAGTAGAACTAGCGGGGGGCCCCAAGATACGCAGTATTTT	CASSRTSGGPQDTQYF
TRBD2	TRBV6-5	few	TRBJ2-2	TGTGCCAGCAGGGGGACTAGCGGGGGTTCCAAGGAGCTGTTTTTT	CASRGTSGGSKELFF
TRBD1	TRBV12-3/TRBV12-4	NA	TRBJ1-6	TGTGCCAGCAATACCGGGACAGGGGCTTCACCCCTCCACTTT	CASNTGTGASPLHF
TRBD1	TRBV10-2	NA	TRBJ1-2	TGCGCCAGCCAGCTCGACAGGGAGGGATATGGCTACACCTTC	CASQLDREGYGYTF
NA	TRBV4-2	NA	TRBJ2-5	TGTGCCAGCAGCCCACCAAAGGGGGTAAAGACCCAGTACTTC	CASSPPKGVKTQYF
NA	TRBV20-1	many	TRBJ1-3	TGCAGCGCGAGGGGGGCCGGGAACACCATATATTTT	CSARGAGNTIYF
NA	TRBV13	NA	TRBJ1-6	TGTGCCAGCAGCCAATCAGGGTTTTCCGGATCACCCCTCCACTTT	CASSQSGFSGSPLHF
NA	TRBV6-1	few	TRBJ1-4	TGTGCCAGCAGTCCTCCTCGCCAGGGGCCACCGTGGGAAAAACTGTTTTTT	CASSPPRQGPPWEKLFF
TRBD1	TRBV9	few	TRBJ2-1	TGTGCCAGCAGCGTAGTACCGGGACAGGGAGTAAATGAGCAGTTCTTC	CASSVVPGQGVNEQFF
NA	TRBV5-1	few	TRBJ2-2	TGCGCCAGCACCCTACCCAGGGAAGGGGTCACCGGGGAGCTGTTTTTT	CASTLPREGVTGELFF
NA	TRBV19	NA	TRBJ1-2	TGTGCCAGTAGTAGAAAGCACGAGATTAACTATGGCTACACCTTC	CASSRKHEINYGYTF
NA	TRBV2	few	TRBJ2-7	TGTGCCAGCCCTTTGGGAGGCGAGCAGTACTTC	CASPLGGEQYF